Below, 17 T cell receptor beta chains from the same sample are listed, as sequenced in a study of blood T cells in healthy people across ages. It was with a sample-barcoded 5' primer and a J-beta primer mix that a second PCR of roughly 7 to 11 cycles was run. MiXCR was run by TCRdb on the 5' RACE reads, yielding one entry per CDR3 protein. In the table there are approximately 670,000 distinct CDR3 sequences, about 43% of which are singletons. Source material: blood. These receptor sequences come from a man older than 75 in good health.

This sequence joins TRBV4-3 and TRBJ1-2; D not certain. From germline, CDR1 is LGHNA and CDR2 YSLEER. V lost 1 base, J lost 7 bases, and 13 bases lay in between. The CDR3 is made up of 14 amino acids. CDR3 region: CASSQGLGMAGYTF. The CDR3 nucleotides are TGCGCCAGCAGCCAAGGGTTGGGAATGGCTGGCTACACCTTC.

The V and J genes are TRBV2 and TRBJ1-2; D uncertain. CDR1 is SNHLY, CDR2 FYNNEI, per germline. This CDR3 region has 15 residues. Trimming cost V 2 bases and J 0 bases, with 10 bases left between them. The CDR3: CASSESLRPNYGYTF. CDR3 DNA: TGTGCCAGCAGTGAAAGTCTAAGGCCTAACTATGGCTACACCTTC.

J is TRBJ2-4 and V is TRBV28, with D perhaps TRBD1 (6 bases). The J call may be mistaken, given a closer DNA end match to TRBJ2-7. CDR3 size: 12 residues. CDR1 and CDR2 from the germline V gene are MDHEN and SYDVKM. DNA of the CDR3: TGTGCCAGCAGGACGACAGGTTACGAGCAGTACTTC. Translated: CASRTTGYEQYF.

At least ten counts were recorded for this clonotype. The CDR3 coding sequence is TGCAGTGCTAGAGTTACAGATACGCAGTATTTT. It specifies CSARVTDTQYF. The chain uses TRBV20-1 and TRBJ2-3; no clear D. The CDR3 has 11 amino acids. Per the germline V gene, CDR1 is DFQATT and CDR2 is SNEGSKA (reference sequence). The germline V and J ends were trimmed by 1 base and 3 bases, with 2 bases remaining between them.

This clonotype was picked up a small number of times. The genes are TRBV10-3 and TRBJ2-7; unclear D gene. Germline V gene lookup returns CDR1 ENHRY and CDR2 SYGVKD. This CDR3 is 11 amino acids long. V lost 3 bases and J lost 4, with 4 bases in between. CDR3 sequence: CAISEGYEQYF. The CDR3 DNA reads as TGTGCCATCAGTGAAGGGTACGAGCAGTACTTC.

The chain carries TRBV7-2 and TRBJ1-2, with 8 bases identical to TRBD1. The CDR3 contains 15 residues. CDR1 is SGHTA and CDR2 is FQGNSA in the germline V gene. Trimming cost V 1 base and J 4 bases; bases outside gene matches: 5. The CDR3 region is CASSLETGVTYGYTF. CDR3 in DNA: TGTGCCAGCAGCTTAGAGACAGGGGTAACCTATGGCTACACCTTC.

The chain has TRBV6-2 or TRBV6-3 and TRBJ2-1, with 13 bases aligning to TRBD2. The CDR3 is made up of 16 amino acids. Germline V gives CDR1 MNHEY, CDR2 SVGEGT. V gave up 5 bases and J gave up 6 bases; unmatched junction bases: 7. The DNA of the CDR3 is TGTGCCAGCAGTAAGGGGACTAGCGGGACCTCCAATGAGCAGTTCTTC. Encoded protein: CASSKGTSGTSNEQFF.

Worth noting for this clonotype: Being one base from a much bigger clone, this may be a read error. CDR3 coding DNA: TGCAGCGTTGAACCCGGGACAGAGACAGATACGCAGTATTTT. Protein sequence: CSVEPGTETDTQYF. This chain joins TRBV29-1 and TRBJ2-3; 7 bases are a match to TRBD1. J lost 3 bases, V lost 2 bases, and 5 bases had no gene match. Germline CDR1 is SQVTM and CDR2 is ANQGSEA. This CDR3 is 14 amino acids long.

This clonotype has just a few counts. This chain links TRBV6-6 with TRBJ1-2, with no clear D. The ends were cut back, 5 bases at V and 8 bases at J, with 9 bases in the middle. Germline CDR1 and CDR2: MNHNY and SVGAGI (reference sequence). This CDR3 region has 11 residues. The CDR3 loop is CASSMPEGYTF. The CDR3 DNA reads TGTGCCAGCAGTATGCCCGAAGGCTACACCTTC.

This clonotype turned up a few times. The J gene is TRBJ2-1, the V gene TRBV6-2 or TRBV6-3; TRBD2 aligns across 10 bases. Germline values: CDR1 MNHEY, CDR2 SVGEGT. There are 15 residues in the CDR3. V was clipped by 7 bases and J by 7 bases; unmatched bases: 10. CDR3 loop: CASTKSGGAPNEQFF. For the CDR3, the DNA is TGTGCCAGCACCAAGAGCGGGGGGGCCCCGAATGAGCAGTTCTTC.

This clonotype was seen ten or more times. J is TRBJ2-5 and V is TRBV24-1, with no clear D. Trimming cost V 0 bases and J 4 bases, with 8 bases left between them. CDR1 KGHDR and CDR2 SFDVKD come from the germline V gene. The CDR3 covers 14 residues. CDR3 sequence: CATSDLLKGETQYF. DNA for the CDR3: TGTGCCACCAGTGATTTGCTGAAGGGAGAGACCCAGTACTTC.

The gene calls are TRBV4-3 and TRBJ2-1; D unresolved. Trimming pared 0 bases from V and 8 bases from J, leaving 8 bases between. Germline-derived CDR1 and CDR2 are LGHNA and YSLEER. The CDR3 is 13 residues long. The CDR3 loop reads CASSQDLADEQFF. The CDR3 DNA reads TGCGCCAGCAGCCAAGATCTGGCGGATGAGCAGTTCTTC.

The chain uses TRBV20-1 and TRBJ2-3; TRBD2 matches 11 bases. CDR1 DFQATT and CDR2 SNEGSKA come from the germline V gene (reference sequence). The CDR3 has 15 residues. V trimming: 5 bases; J trimming: 4 bases; junction bases outside the gene matches: 8. The CDR3 DNA is TGCAGTGCTCTTCCGGGACTAGCGGTGTCAGATACGCAGTATTTT. It specifies CSALPGLAVSDTQYF.

DNA of the CDR3: TGTGCCAGCTCACCGTCTGGACTAGCGGGAGGGAACGAGCAGTACTTC. Protein sequence: CASSPSGLAGGNEQYF. This chain joins TRBV18 and TRBJ2-7; 15 bases agree with TRBD2. V was pared by 3 bases and J by 5 bases, with 5 bases of the junction left unmatched. CDR1 is KGHSH, CDR2 LQKENI, per germline. This CDR3 contains 16 residues.

The chain recombines TRBV6-5 with TRBJ2-7, with 9 nucleotides matching TRBD1. This CDR3 comprises 17 residues. With V trimmed by 2 bases and J by 2 bases, 10 bases remained unmatched. Per germline, CDR1 MNHEY and CDR2 SVGAGI. The CDR3 here is CASSYRVRQGGTYEQYF. CDR3 in DNA: TGTGCCAGCAGTTACCGCGTCAGACAGGGGGGAACCTACGAGCAGTACTTC.

CDR3 bases: TGTGCCAGCAGTTTCCGCAGGGGAGAAGGGTCACCCCTCCACTTT. Amino acids: CASSFRRGEGSPLHF. The chain combines TRBV27 with TRBJ1-6; D may be TRBD1 (6 bases). Trimming cost V 3 bases and J 10 bases, with 16 bases left between them. Per germline, CDR1 MNHEY and CDR2 SMNVEV (reference sequence). The CDR3 consists of 15 residues.

CDR3 protein: CASQDRVKETQYF. Written as DNA, the CDR3 is TGTGCCAGCCAGGACAGGGTAAAAGAGACCCAGTACTTC. The chain couples TRBV19 to TRBJ2-5, with TRBD1 identical over 8 bases. This CDR3 is built from 13 residues. Germline lookup yields CDR1 LNHDA and CDR2 SQIVND (reference sequence). The junction had 6 bases not matched to a gene; V was cut back by 9 bases and J by 3 bases.